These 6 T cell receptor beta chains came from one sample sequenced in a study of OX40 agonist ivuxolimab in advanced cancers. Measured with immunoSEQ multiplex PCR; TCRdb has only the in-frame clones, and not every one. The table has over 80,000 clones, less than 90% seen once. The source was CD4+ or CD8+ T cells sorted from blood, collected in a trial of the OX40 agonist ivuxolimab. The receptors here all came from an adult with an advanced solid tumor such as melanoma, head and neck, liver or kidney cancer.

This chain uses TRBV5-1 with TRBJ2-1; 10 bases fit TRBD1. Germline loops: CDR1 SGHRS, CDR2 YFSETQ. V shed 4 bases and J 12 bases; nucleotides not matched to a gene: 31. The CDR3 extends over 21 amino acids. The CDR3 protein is CASSISPSLPTGTGASTVQFF. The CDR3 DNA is TGCGCCAGCAGCATCAGCCCGTCTCTCCCAACCGGGACAGGGGCCTCCACGGTGCAGTTCTTC.

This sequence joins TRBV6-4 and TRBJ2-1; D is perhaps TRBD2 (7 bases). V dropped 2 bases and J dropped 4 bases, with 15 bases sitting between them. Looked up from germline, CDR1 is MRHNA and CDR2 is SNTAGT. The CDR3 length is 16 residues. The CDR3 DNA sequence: TGTGCCAGCAGTGACCTGGGGGGGGCATCTTACAATGAGCAGTTCTTC. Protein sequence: CASSDLGGASYNEQFF.

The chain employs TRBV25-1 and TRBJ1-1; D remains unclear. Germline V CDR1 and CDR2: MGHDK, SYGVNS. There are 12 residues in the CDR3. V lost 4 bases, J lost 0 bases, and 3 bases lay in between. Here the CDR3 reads CASSAVNTEAFF. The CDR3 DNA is TGTGCCAGCAGTGCTGTGAACACTGAAGCTTTCTTT.

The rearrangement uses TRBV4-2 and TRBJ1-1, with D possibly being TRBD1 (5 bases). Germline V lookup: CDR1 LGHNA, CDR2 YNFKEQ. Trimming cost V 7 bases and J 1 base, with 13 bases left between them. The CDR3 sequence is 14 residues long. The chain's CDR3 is CASNRPGENTEAFF. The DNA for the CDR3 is TGTGCCAGCAATAGGCCGGGGGAGAACACTGAAGCTTTCTTT.

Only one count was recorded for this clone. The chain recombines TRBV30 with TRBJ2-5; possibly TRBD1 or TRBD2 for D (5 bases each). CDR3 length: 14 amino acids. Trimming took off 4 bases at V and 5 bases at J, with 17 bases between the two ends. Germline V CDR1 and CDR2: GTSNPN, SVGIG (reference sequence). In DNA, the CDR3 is TGTGCCTGGACCGACCCGGGACCGGGGGAGACCCAGTACTTC. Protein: CAWTDPGPGETQYF.

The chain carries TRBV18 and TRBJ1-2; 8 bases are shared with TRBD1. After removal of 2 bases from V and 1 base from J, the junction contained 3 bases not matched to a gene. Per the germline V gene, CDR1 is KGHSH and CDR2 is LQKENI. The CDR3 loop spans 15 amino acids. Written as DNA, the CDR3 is TGTGCCAGCTCACCAATGACAGGGGATAACTATGGCTACACCTTC. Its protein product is CASSPMTGDNYGYTF.